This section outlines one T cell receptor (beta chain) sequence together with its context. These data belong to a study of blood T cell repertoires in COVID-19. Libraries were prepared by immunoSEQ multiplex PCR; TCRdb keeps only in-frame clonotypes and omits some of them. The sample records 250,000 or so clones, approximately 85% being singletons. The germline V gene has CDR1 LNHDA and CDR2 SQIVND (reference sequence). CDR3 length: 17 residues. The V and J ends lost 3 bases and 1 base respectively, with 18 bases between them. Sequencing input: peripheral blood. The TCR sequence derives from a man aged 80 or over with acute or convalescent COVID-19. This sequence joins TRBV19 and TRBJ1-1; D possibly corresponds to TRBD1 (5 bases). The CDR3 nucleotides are TGTGCCAGTAGTATTCAGGGACTCGGCGGTCCGAACACTGAAGCTTTCTTT. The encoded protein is CASSIQGLGGPNTEAFF.